This T cell receptor beta chain was identified during a study of regulatory dendritic cells for organ transplantation. About the research overall: LPS was added to dendritic cell cultures on day 6.

Sorted T cells were CFSE-labeled and cultured 5 days with allogeneic regulatory or mature dendritic cells at 1:10. Study-level findings and limits: Considerable individual heterogeneity was seen in alloreactive memory CD8+ T cells.

Measured with immunoSEQ multiplex PCR; TCRdb has only the in-frame clones, and not every one. The table includes 9,500 to 15,000 clones, around two thirds detected once. In the case of this clone: The antigen remains undetermined.

The specimen sequenced was naive CD4+ T cells from blood cultured with regulatory dendritic cells. Subset denoted: CD45RA+ naive T cells. The source is a human donor in good health.

The CDR3 protein is CASSLGTSGLQETQYF. Written as DNA, the CDR3 is TGCGCCAGCAGCCTCGGGACTAGCGGGCTACAAGAGACCCAGTACTTC. V is TRBV5-1 and J is TRBJ2-5; 12 bases fit TRBD2. From germline, CDR1 is SGHRS and CDR2 YFSETQ. Unmatched junction bases numbered 6, after V lost 4 bases and J lost 2 bases. CDR3 length: 16 amino acids.